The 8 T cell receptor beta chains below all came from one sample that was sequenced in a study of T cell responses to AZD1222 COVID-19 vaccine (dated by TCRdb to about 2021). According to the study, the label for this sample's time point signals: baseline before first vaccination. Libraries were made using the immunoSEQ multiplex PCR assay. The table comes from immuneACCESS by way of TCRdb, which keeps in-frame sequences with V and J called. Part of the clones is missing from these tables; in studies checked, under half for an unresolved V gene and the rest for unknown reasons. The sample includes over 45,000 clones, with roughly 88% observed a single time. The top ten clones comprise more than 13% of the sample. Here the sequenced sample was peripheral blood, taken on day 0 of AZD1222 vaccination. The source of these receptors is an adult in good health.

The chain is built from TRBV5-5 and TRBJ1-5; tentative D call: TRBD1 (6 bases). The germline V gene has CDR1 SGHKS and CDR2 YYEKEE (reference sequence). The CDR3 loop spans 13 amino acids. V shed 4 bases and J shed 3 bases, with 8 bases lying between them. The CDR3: CASSRTDNQPQHF. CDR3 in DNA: TGTGCCAGCAGCAGGACAGACAATCAGCCCCAGCATTTT.

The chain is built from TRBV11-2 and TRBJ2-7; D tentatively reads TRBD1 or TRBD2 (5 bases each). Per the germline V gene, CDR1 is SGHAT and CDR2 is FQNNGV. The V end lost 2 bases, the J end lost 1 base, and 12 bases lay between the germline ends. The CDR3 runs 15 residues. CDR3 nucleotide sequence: TGTGCCAGCAGCTTATCTTATGGGGGTTCCTACGAGCAGTACTTC. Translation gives CASSLSYGGSYEQYF.

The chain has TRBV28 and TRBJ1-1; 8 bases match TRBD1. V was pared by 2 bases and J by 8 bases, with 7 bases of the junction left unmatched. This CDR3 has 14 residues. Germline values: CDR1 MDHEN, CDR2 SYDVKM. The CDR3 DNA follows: TGTGCCAGCAGTTTAACTCCAGACAGGGGAGAAGCTTTCTTT. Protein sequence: CASSLTPDRGEAFF. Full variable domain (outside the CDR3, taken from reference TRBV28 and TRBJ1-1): DVKVTQSSRYLVKRTGEKVFLECVQDMDHENMFWYRQDPGLGLRLIYFSYDVKMKEKGDIPEGYSVSREKKERFSLILESASTNQTSMYLCASSLTPDRGEAFFGQGTRLTVV.

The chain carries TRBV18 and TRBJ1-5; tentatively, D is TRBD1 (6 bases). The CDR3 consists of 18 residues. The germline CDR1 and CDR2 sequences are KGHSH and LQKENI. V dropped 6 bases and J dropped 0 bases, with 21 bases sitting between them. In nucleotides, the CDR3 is TGTGCCAGCTCTCGTCAGCCAGGGGAGAGAAATAGCAATCAGCCCCAGCATTTT. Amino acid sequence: CASSRQPGERNSNQPQHF.

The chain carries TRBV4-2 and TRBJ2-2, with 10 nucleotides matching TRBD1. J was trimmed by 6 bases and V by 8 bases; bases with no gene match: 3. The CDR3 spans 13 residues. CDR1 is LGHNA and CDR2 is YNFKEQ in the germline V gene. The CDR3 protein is CASSGTGAGELFF. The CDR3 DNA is TGTGCCAGCTCCGGGACAGGGGCCGGGGAGCTGTTTTTT.

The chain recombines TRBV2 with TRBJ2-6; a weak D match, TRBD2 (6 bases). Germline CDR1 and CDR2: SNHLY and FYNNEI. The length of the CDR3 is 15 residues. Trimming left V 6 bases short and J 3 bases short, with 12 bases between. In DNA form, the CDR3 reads TGTGCCAGCAGCGGCGGGGCGCTTGGGGCCAACGTCCTGACTTTC. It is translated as CASSGGALGANVLTF. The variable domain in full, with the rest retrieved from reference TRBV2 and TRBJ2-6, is EPEVTQTPSHQVTQMGQEVILRCVPISNHLYFYWYRQILGQKVEFLVSFYNNEISEKSEIFDDQFSVERPDGSNFTLKIRSTKLEDSAMYFCASSGGALGANVLTFGAGSRLTVL.

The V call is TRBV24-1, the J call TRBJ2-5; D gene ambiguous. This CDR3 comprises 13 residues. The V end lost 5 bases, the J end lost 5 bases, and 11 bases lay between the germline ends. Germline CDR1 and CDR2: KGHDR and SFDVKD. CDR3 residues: CATSGWQLETQYF. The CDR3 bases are TGTGCCACCAGTGGGTGGCAGCTGGAGACCCAGTACTTC.

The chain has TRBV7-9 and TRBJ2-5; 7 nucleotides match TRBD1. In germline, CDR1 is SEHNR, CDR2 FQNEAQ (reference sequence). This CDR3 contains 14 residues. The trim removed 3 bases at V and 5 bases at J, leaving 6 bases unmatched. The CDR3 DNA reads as TGTGCCAGCAGCTTCAGGACAGGTGGGGAGACCCAGTACTTC. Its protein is CASSFRTGGETQYF.